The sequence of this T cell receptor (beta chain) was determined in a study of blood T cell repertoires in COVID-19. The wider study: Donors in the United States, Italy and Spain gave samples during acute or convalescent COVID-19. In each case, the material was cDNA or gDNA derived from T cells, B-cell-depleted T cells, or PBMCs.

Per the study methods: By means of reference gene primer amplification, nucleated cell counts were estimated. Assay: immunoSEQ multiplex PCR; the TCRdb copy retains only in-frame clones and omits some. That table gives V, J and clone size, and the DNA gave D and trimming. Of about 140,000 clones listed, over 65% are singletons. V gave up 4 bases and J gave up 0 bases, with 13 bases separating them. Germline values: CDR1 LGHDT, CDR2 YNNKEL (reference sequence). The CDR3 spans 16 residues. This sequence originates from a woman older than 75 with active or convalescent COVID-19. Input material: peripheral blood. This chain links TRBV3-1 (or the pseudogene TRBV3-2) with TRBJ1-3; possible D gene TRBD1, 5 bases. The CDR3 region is CASSPTPGISGNTIYF. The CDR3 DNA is TGTGCCAGCAGCCCAACCCCAGGGATCTCTGGAAACACCATATATTTT.